The 17 T cell receptor beta chains given below trace back to one sample, sequenced in a study of blood T cell repertoires in COVID-19. Assay: immunoSEQ multiplex PCR; the TCRdb copy retains only in-frame clones and omits some. The data show around 150,000 clones, approximately 88% seen once. Sample: peripheral blood. The receptors stem from a woman aged 55-70 years who had recovered from COVID-19.

This chain connects TRBV11-2 to TRBJ1-2, with D maybe TRBD1 (6 bases). Germline V gives CDR1 SGHAT, CDR2 FQNNGV. CDR3 length: 14 amino acids. The V gene lost 5 bases and the J gene lost 3 bases, with 13 bases spanning the gap. Here the CDR3 reads CASSPRTDDYGYTF. CDR3 DNA sequence: TGTGCCAGCAGCCCCCGGACAGATGACTATGGCTACACCTTC.

The gene calls are TRBV19 and TRBJ2-5, with D possibly being TRBD1 (5 bases). In germline, CDR1 is LNHDA, CDR2 SQIVND (reference sequence). CDR3 length: 15 amino acids. Between the trimmed V and J ends, which lost 4 bases and 2 bases, there was a span of 14 bases. The CDR3: CASSSQGAAQETQYF. CDR3 nucleotides: TGTGCCAGTAGTAGCCAAGGGGCCGCTCAAGAGACCCAGTACTTC.

The chain links TRBV9 to TRBJ2-7; D is ambiguous. V was clipped by 0 bases and J by 2 bases, with 9 bases between them. CDR3 length: 14 residues. Germline assignment: CDR1 SGDLS and CDR2 YYNGEE. CDR3 in amino acids: CASSVANSPYEQYF. The CDR3 nucleotides are TGTGCCAGCAGCGTAGCAAATTCCCCCTACGAGCAGTACTTC.

The CDR3 loop is CASRRPLGQKRDTGELFF. CDR3 nucleotide sequence: TGTGCCAGCAGGCGACCTCTCGGACAAAAAAGGGACACCGGGGAGCTGTTTTTT. The V and J genes are TRBV2 and TRBJ2-2, with a weak D call TRBD1 (5 bases). Per germline, CDR1 SNHLY and CDR2 FYNNEI. This CDR3 is 18 amino acids long. V lost 6 bases and J lost 3, with 23 bases in between.

The CDR3 spells CATSDSGTVGYEQYF. For the CDR3, the DNA is TGTGCCACCAGTGATTCCGGGACTGTTGGCTACGAGCAGTACTTC. This sequence joins TRBV24-1 and TRBJ2-7, with D maybe TRBD2 (6 bases). The V gene's germline CDR1 is KGHDR and CDR2 SFDVKD. This CDR3 comprises 15 residues. V was clipped by 2 bases and J by 3 bases, with 13 bases between them.

The chain links TRBV10-3 to TRBJ1-6; D might be TRBD1 (6 bases). Germline CDR1 and CDR2: ENHRY and SYGVKD. Trimming stripped 2 bases from V and 6 bases from J, with 32 bases between. The CDR3 is 22 residues long. The CDR3 here is CAISEHFDRTLSSSISNSPLHF. CDR3 coding DNA: TGTGCCATCAGTGAGCACTTCGACAGGACCCTCTCGAGCTCTATCAGTAATTCACCCCTCCACTTT.

The genes are TRBV24-1 and TRBJ2-2; possible D gene TRBD1, 6 bases. V lost 4 bases to trimming and J lost 6 bases, with 14 bases between them. The germline V gene has CDR1 KGHDR and CDR2 SFDVKD. This CDR3 is 15 amino acids long. The CDR3 loop reads CATSDSGHEPGELFF. In DNA, the CDR3 is TGTGCCACCAGTGACTCGGGACACGAACCCGGGGAGCTGTTTTTT.

The gene calls are TRBV28 and TRBJ2-4; 7 bases fit TRBD1. This CDR3 has 16 amino acids. Losses at the gene ends were 5 bases for V and 0 bases for J; bases not matched to a gene: 7. Germline V gives CDR1 MDHEN, CDR2 SYDVKM. The CDR3 DNA reads TGTGCCAGCAGTCTGACAGGGTGGGGAGCCAAAAACATTCAGTACTTC. It yields the protein CASSLTGWGAKNIQYF.

This chain uses TRBV11-3 with TRBJ2-7, with TRBD2 matching over 7 bases. Germline V lookup: CDR1 SGHNT, CDR2 YENEEA. The CDR3 runs 15 residues. J lost 4 bases, V lost 1 base, and 7 bases had no gene match. In DNA form, the CDR3 reads TGTGCCAGCAGCTTAGGGGAGGGGCCGGGATACGAGCAGTACTTC. Its translation: CASSLGEGPGYEQYF.

The sample holds a few counts of this clone. The rearrangement links TRBV12-3 or TRBV12-4 to TRBJ2-2; no firm D call. The CDR3 sequence is 13 residues long. V was clipped by 8 bases and J by 5 bases, with 12 bases between them. The CDR3 DNA sequence: TGTGCCAGCGGGCAGGCTCGAACCGGGGAGCTGTTTTTT. This encodes CASGQARTGELFF.

V is TRBV5-1 and J is TRBJ2-7; D may be TRBD2 (7 bases). Trimming took 4 bases from V and 6 from J, leaving 17 bases between them. This CDR3 contains 14 residues. Germline CDR1 is SGHRS and CDR2 is YFSETQ. The CDR3 region has the DNA TGCGCCAGCAGCAGCGGGACATCGCGGGCCGAGCAGTACTTC. Protein: CASSSGTSRAEQYF.

The chain carries TRBV7-3 and TRBJ2-7; D is uncertain. This CDR3 spans 13 amino acids. The V and J ends lost 11 bases and 3 bases respectively, with 17 bases between them. Germline V gene lookup returns CDR1 SGHTA and CDR2 FQGTGA. This chain's CDR3 is CAEPSMRYYEQYF. CDR3 coding DNA: TGTGCCGAACCGTCTATGAGGTACTACGAGCAGTACTTC.

The chain has TRBV27 and TRBJ2-2; 12 bases fit TRBD1. The CDR3 loop spans 18 amino acids. Germline V CDR1 and CDR2: MNHEY, SMNVEV (reference sequence). The junction had 7 bases not matched to a gene; V was cut back by 5 bases and J by 0 bases. CDR3 in amino acids: CASSLFGTGGTNTGELFF. DNA for the CDR3: TGTGCCAGCAGTCTATTCGGGACAGGGGGCACGAACACCGGGGAGCTGTTTTTT.

In this sample, this clone turned up once. V gene TRBV12-3 or TRBV12-4 combines with J gene TRBJ2-7; D is uncertain. V was trimmed by 0 bases and J by 7 bases, leaving 10 bases between them. The CDR3 consists of 13 residues. The chain's CDR3 is CASSLAGLLEQYF. CDR3 sequence (DNA): TGTGCCAGCAGTTTAGCGGGCTTGCTTGAGCAGTACTTC.

The chain couples TRBV28 to TRBJ2-1, with 11 bases aligning to TRBD2. J lost 3 bases, V lost 5 bases, and 3 bases had no gene match. The CDR3 runs to 15 residues. Looked up from germline, CDR1 is MDHEN and CDR2 is SYDVKM. The DNA for the CDR3 is TGTGCCAGCAGTCGGACTAGCGGGTACTACAATGAGCAGTTCTTC. Translation gives CASSRTSGYYNEQFF.

The gene calls are TRBV6-4 and TRBJ2-2, with TRBD2 matching over 9 bases. Per germline, CDR1 MRHNA and CDR2 SNTAGT. This CDR3 has 21 residues. V gave up 0 bases and J gave up 1 base; unmatched junction bases: 15. The CDR3 sequence is CASSDSIFDMPSGVNTGELFF. CDR3 in DNA: TGTGCCAGCAGTGACTCGATATTCGACATGCCTAGCGGGGTGAACACCGGGGAGCTGTTTTTT.

This chain joins TRBV18 and TRBJ2-7, with D unclear. Germline V gene sequence: CDR1 KGHSH, CDR2 LQKENI. The CDR3 loop spans 16 amino acids. The V end was cut by 2 bases, the J end by 6 bases, with 20 bases between. CDR3 sequence: CASSPTEAWVVGEQYF. DNA of the CDR3: TGTGCCAGCTCACCAACCGAGGCATGGGTAGTTGGCGAGCAGTACTTC.